This TCR beta chain came from a study of spatial heterogeneity in lung cancer. Background on the study: There were 72 donors, all of them untreated patients with early-stage non-small cell lung cancer. Findings and caveats of the study: Follow-up blood showed ubiquitous expanded tumor TCRs less than blood at resection did.

Germline assignment: CDR1 DFQATT and CDR2 SNEGSKA (reference sequence). The length of the CDR3 is 16 residues. V trimming: 5 bases; J trimming: 2 bases; junction bases outside the gene matches: 10. About this clonotype: Its target is unknown.

The time point here: blood at routine non-recurrence follow-up after resection. Researchers sequenced whole RNA taken from tumor, nontumor lung or frozen PBMC without sorting. Individual TCR cDNA molecules each bore their own unique molecular identifier. From the 5' RACE reads, TCRdb called clonotypes with MiXCR, one entry per CDR3 protein. Among around 45,000 distinct CDR3 sequences, approximately 24% were seen once, and the ten largest hold approximately 6.8%. The receptor was isolated from a female donor with early-stage non-small cell lung cancer. Sequences were derived from PBMCs, sampled at follow-up. The V gene is TRBV20-1, the J gene TRBJ2-3; TRBD2 matches 10 bases. This chain's CDR3 is CSASLGLAGATDTQYF. CDR3 sequence (DNA): TGCAGTGCTTCCCTTGGGCTAGCGGGGGCCACAGATACGCAGTATTTT.